This T cell receptor beta chain was sequenced during a study of blood T cells in healthy people across ages. The authors ran a second PCR of 7 to 11 cycles using a sample-barcoded 5' primer and a J-beta primer mix. TCRdb itself ran the 5' RACE reads through MiXCR, one entry per CDR3 protein. The sample consists of hundreds of thousands of distinct CDR3 sequences, roughly 50% of them appearing once. The CDR3 sequence is 17 residues long. Germline V gene sequence: CDR1 SGHTA, CDR2 FQGNSA. V shed 4 bases and J shed 2 bases, with 19 bases lying between them. The clonotype comes from a man aged 40-55 years in good health. The rearrangement joins TRBV7-2 to TRBJ2-3; perhaps TRBD2 as D (6 bases). The specimen was blood. CDR3: CASSSGDPIGITDTQYF. CDR3 DNA sequence: TGTGCCAGCAGCTCGGGAGACCCGATCGGTATCACAGATACGCAGTATTTT. Variable domain in full (rest from reference TRBV7-2 and TRBJ2-3): GAGVSQSPSNKVTEKGKDVELRCDPISGHTALYWYRQSLGQGLEFLIYFQGNSAPDKSGLPSDRFSAERTGGSVSTLTIQRTQQEDSAVYLCASSSGDPIGITDTQYFGPGTRLTVL.